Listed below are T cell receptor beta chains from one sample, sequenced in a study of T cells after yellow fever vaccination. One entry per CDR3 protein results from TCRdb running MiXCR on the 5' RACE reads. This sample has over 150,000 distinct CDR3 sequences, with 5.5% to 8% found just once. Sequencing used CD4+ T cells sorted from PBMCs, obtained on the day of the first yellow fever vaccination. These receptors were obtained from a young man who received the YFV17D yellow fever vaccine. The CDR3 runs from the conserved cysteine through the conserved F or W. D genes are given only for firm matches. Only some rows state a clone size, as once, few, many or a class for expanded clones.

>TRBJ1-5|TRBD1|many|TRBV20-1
TGCAGTGCTAGTGGAGGGACAGGCAATCAGCCCCAGCATTTT
CSASGGTGNQPQHF
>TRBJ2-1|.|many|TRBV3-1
TGTGCCAGCAGCCAAACTAGCACCAATGAGCAGTTCTTC
CASSQTSTNEQFF
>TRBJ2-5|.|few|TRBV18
TGTGCCAGCTCACCGACCGATGTCCAAGAGACCCAGTACTTC
CASSPTDVQETQYF
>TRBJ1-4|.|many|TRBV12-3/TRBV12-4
TGTGCCAGCAGTTTTAGGGCCCCTAATGAAAAACTGTTTTTT
CASSFRAPNEKLFF
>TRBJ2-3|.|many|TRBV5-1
TGCGCCAGCAGCCCCTATGACAGCAGCACAGATACGCAGTATTTT
CASSPYDSSTDTQYF
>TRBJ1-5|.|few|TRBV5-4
TGTGCCAGCAGCTTGGCAGGGGCTGGACAGCCCCAGCATTTT
CASSLAGAGQPQHF
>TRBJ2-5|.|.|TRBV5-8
TGTGCCAGCAGCTTGGGCAGGGTAGGCCGTCAAGAGACCCAGTACTTC
CASSLGRVGRQETQYF
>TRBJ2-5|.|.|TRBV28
TGTGCCAGCAGTTTAAGTGGTGTAGCCCAAGAGACCCAGTACTTC
CASSLSGVAQETQYF
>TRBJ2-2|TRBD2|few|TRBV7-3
TGTGCCAGCAGCACACGACTAGCGGGCGGGGAGCTGTTTTTT
CASSTRLAGGELFF
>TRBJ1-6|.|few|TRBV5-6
TGTGCCAGCAGCAGGATTTCGGGCAGCTCCTATAATTCACCCCTCCACTTT
CASSRISGSSYNSPLHF
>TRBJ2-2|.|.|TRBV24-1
TGTGCCACCAGCCCCGGGGTGGGAACCGGGGAGCTGTTTTTT
CATSPGVGTGELFF
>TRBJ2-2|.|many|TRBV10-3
TGTGCCATCAGTGAGTCGGCGCCGAAGGACACCGGGGAGCTGTTTTTT
CAISESAPKDTGELFF
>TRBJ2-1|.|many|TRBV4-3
TGCGCCAGCAGCCCCAGACAGCTAGACTACAATGAGCAGTTCTTC
CASSPRQLDYNEQFF
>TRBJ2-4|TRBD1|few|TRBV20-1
TGCAGTGCTAGAGAGACGGACAGGGGGCACTTC
CSARETDRGHF
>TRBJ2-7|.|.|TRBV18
TGTGCCAGCTCACCAGGAGGGAGCGAGCAGTACTTC
CASSPGGSEQYF
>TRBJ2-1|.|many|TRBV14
TGTGCCAGCAGCCAACCAGGGGCCTCCTACAATGAGCAGTTCTTC
CASSQPGASYNEQFF
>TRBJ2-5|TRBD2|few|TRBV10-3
TGTGCCATCAGGTCTAGCGGGGGGCAAGAGACCCAGTACTTC
CAIRSSGGQETQYF
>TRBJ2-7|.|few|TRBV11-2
TGTGCCAGCAGTCCAACCCGACTGGGTCCCACCTACGAGCAGTACTTC
CASSPTRLGPTYEQYF
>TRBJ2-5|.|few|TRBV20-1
TGCAGTGCTACCCGAGGGACCCAGTACTTC
CSATRGTQYF
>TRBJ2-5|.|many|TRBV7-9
TGTGCCAGCACCTCCGGCGGAGGACAAGAGACCCAGTACTTC
CASTSGGGQETQYF
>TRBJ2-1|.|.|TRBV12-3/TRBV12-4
TGTGCCAGCAGTTTAGCGGGGCGGAGTGAGCAGTTCTTC
CASSLAGRSEQFF
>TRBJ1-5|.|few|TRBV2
TGTGCCAGCAGCCCCGCAGGGGTTTCTGGCAATCAGCCCCAGCATTTT
CASSPAGVSGNQPQHF
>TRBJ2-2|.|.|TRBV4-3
TGCGCCAGCAGCCAAGAAATCGGGGGGCAGGGCGGGGAGCTGTTTTTT
CASSQEIGGQGGELFF
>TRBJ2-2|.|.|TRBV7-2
TGTGCCAGCAGCCTCACTAGTGGCGCTTATTCCGGGGAGCTGTTTTTT
CASSLTSGAYSGELFF
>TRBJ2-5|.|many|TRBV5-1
TGCGCCAGCAGCTTGTCTGTCGGGGGAATGCAAGAGACCCAGTACTTC
CASSLSVGGMQETQYF
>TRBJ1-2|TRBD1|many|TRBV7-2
TGTGCCAGCAGCTCACGACAGGGCTTCTATGGCTACACCTTC
CASSSRQGFYGYTF
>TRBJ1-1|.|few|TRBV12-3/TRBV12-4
TGTGCCAGCAGTCTAAGGGGGGGCATGAACACTGAAGCTTTCTTT
CASSLRGGMNTEAFF
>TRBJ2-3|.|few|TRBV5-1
TGCGCCAGCAGGGACTTGGTTAGTTACTCAGATACGCAGTATTTT
CASRDLVSYSDTQYF
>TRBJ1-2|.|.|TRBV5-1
TGCGCCAGCAGCAACAACAGGGCCTATGGCTACACCTTC
CASSNNRAYGYTF
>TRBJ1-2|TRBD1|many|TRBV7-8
TGTGCCAGCAGCTCCTCGGGACAGGGTCGGTATGGCTACACCTTC
CASSSSGQGRYGYTF
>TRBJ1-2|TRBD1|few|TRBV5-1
TGCGCCAGCAGCGAAGTTGGGTGGACAGGGGATTTATACTATGGCTACACCTTC
CASSEVGWTGDLYYGYTF
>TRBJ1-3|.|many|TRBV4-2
TGTGCCAGCAGCCAAGACGGGAGCTCTGGAAACACCATATATTTT
CASSQDGSSGNTIYF
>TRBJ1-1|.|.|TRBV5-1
TGCGCCAGCAGCTTGCTTATGGAGGCTGAAGCTTTCTTT
CASSLLMEAEAFF
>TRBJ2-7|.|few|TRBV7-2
TGTGCCACCTCCCGGACTCCAGAATACGAGCAGTACTTC
CATSRTPEYEQYF
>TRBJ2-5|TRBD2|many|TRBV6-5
TGTGCCAGCAGCAACCTAGCGGGGGGACAAGAGACCCAGTACTTC
CASSNLAGGQETQYF
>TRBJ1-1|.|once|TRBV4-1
TGCGCCAGCAGCCAAGTCGATTTGGGCTGGGTGAGACCGACGTCTGAAGCTTTCTTT
CASSQVDLGWVRPTSEAFF